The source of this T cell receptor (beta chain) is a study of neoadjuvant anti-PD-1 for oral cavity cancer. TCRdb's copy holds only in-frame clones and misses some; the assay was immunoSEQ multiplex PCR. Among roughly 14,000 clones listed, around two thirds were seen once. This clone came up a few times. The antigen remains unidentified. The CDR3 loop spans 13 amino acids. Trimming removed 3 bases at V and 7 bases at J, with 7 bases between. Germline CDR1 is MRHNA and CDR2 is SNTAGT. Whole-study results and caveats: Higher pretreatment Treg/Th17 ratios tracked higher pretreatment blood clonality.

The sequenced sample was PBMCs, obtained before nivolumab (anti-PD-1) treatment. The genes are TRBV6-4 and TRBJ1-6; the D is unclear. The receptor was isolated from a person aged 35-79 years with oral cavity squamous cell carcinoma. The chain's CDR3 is CASSEFGNSPLHF. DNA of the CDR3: TGTGCCAGCAGTGAATTCGGAAATTCACCCCTCCACTTT.